Given below is one TCR beta chain in context. Sequencing was performed with immunoSEQ multiplex PCR; in TCRdb, only in-frame clones are kept and a portion is missing. The table has around 80,000 clones, about nine tenths seen once. The entry originates in a study of control samples from healthy donors and cancer patients. The CDR3 runs 20 residues. The receptor was isolated from a man between 45 and 60 years old in good health. The V and J genes are TRBV1 and TRBJ2-1; the table's D call, TRBD2, was not checked against the DNA. TRBV1 is a pseudogene segment. The specimen was blood. The CDR3 bases are TGCACCAGCAGCCAAGTGCCGGGACTAGCGGGCGGCGGAACCTACAATGAGCAGTTCTTC. Translating gives CTSSQVPGLAGGGTYNEQFF.